The T cell receptor beta chain described here comes from a study of cytomegalovirus exposure and HLA in healthy donors. Whole-study results and caveats: Immune exposure information comprised only CMV serostatus. Clonal expansion, a later analysis showed, was greater in HLA-associated TCR beta chains than in equally common others.

Healthy bone marrow donors supplied every sample. The CDR3 is made up of 13 amino acids. CDR1 MDHEN and CDR2 SYDVKM come from the germline V gene. Trimming pared 3 bases from V and 4 bases from J, leaving 9 bases between. The PCR had 60 Vbeta and 13 Jbeta primers. The repertoire was sequenced with immunoSEQ multiplex PCR; TCRdb's copy has only in-frame clones and lacks some. This sample's table reports about 150,000 clones. As for this clone: No antigen is known for it.

The chain carries TRBV28 and TRBJ2-5, with D tentatively TRBD1 (6 bases). Sequences were obtained from PBMCs. The sequence came from a woman aged 45-60 years in good health and CMV-seronegative. The CDR3 protein is CASSFGTSETQYF. CDR3 DNA: TGTGCCAGCAGTTTCGGGACATCAGAGACCCAGTACTTC. The full variable domain, in which reference TRBV28 and TRBJ2-5 provide the parts outside the CDR3, is DVKVTQSSRYLVKRTGEKVFLECVQDMDHENMFWYRQDPGLGLRLIYFSYDVKMKEKGDIPEGYSVSREKKERFSLILESASTNQTSMYLCASSFGTSETQYFGPGTRLLVL.